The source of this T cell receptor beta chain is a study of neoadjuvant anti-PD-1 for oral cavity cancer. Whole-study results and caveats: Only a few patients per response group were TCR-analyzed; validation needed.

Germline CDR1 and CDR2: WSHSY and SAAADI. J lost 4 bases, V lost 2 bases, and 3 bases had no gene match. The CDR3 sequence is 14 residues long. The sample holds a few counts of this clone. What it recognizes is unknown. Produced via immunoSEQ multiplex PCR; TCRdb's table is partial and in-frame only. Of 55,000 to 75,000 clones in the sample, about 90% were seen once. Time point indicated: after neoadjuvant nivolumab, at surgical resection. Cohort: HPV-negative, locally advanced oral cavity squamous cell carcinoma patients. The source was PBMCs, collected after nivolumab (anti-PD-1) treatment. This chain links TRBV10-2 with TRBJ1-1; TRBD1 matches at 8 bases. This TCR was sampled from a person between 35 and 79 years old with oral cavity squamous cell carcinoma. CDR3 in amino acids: CASSESTGGTEAFF. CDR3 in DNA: TGCGCCAGCAGTGAGAGCACAGGGGGCACTGAAGCTTTCTTT.